The T cell receptor beta chain described here comes from a study of identical twins. Remarks on this clonotype: Its specificity is unknown. At one of its ends the junction is not consistent with the germline gene, which may arise from a read error.

Overall study findings and caveats: Invariant MAIT and iNKT cells could partly confound zero-insertion analyses.

A universal primer site was created by template switching, with the cDNA bearing unique molecular identifiers. From the 5' RACE reads, TCRdb called clonotypes with MiXCR, one entry per CDR3 protein. This sample has roughly 690,000 distinct CDR3 sequences; about 20% occur once, and the top ten carry more than 4%. This same sample was also taken into another study, of T cells expressing NK-cell markers.

The clonotype was recovered from a woman aged 18-29 years in good health. The sample was PBMCs.

CDR3 residues: CASKGGTGELFF. DNA of the CDR3: TGTGCTAGCAAAGGGGGCACCGGGGAGCTGTTTTTT. The chain links TRBV7-7 to TRBJ2-2, with D maybe TRBD1 (6 bases). The germline gives CDR1 SSHAT, CDR2 FNYEAQ (reference sequence). CDR3 length: 12 residues.